Sequencing of this T cell receptor (beta chain) was carried out in a study of post-analysis software for immune sequencing data. Study information: Included among the disease courses, which were recorded for the cohort, were relapsing-remitting, secondary progressive and progressive-relapsing multiple sclerosis. Whole-study results and caveats: A handful of TRBV segments were significantly more frequent in patients than in controls. TRBV5-6, TRBV5-1 and TRBV20-1 were among these segments. F measure clustering grouped samples strongly by preparation batch. Normalized Chao1 diversity was significantly lower in multiple sclerosis patients than in controls.

TCR beta cDNA libraries had unique molecular identifiers. From the PCR reads, TCRdb called clonotypes with MiXCR, one entry per CDR3 protein. The table lists roughly 540,000 distinct CDR3 sequences, approximately 34% of them singletons. For this clonotype: What it binds is not known.

The V segment lost 3 bases and the J segment 1 base; nucleotides outside the gene matches: 4. CDR3 size: 15 residues. Germline V lookup: CDR1 MNHEY, CDR2 SMNVEV (reference sequence). The sample consisted of blood. The chain joins TRBV27 to TRBJ1-1; 8 nucleotides match TRBD1. The sequence was obtained from a girl aged 2-17 years with multiple sclerosis. Here the CDR3 reads CASSFSTGANTEAFF. CDR3 DNA sequence: TGTGCCAGCAGTTTTTCGACAGGGGCGAACACTGAAGCTTTCTTT.